A selection of T cell receptor beta chains follows, all from one sample in a study of CD8+ T cells in alopecia areata. This table comes from immunoSEQ multiplex PCR, and its TCRdb copy is limited to in-frame clones, with some not included. The sample holds approximately 110,000 clones, roughly 50% seen once. Sequencing used CD4+ T cells sorted from blood, obtained at week 24, from a patient treated with tofacitinib. Receptor source: a human donor with alopecia areata. Both conserved end residues are part of each CDR3. The order of the fields is D gene, V gene, J gene, clone size, CDR3 DNA, CDR3 protein. D genes are given only for firm matches. A row's size may be missing; if present it is once, few, many or a size class.

.	TRBV29-1	TRBJ2-3	few	TGCAGCGTTGAAGGACCAGTTAGCACAGATACGCAGTATTTT	CSVEGPVSTDTQYF
.	TRBV7-2	TRBJ2-5	.	TGTGCCAGCAGCCCCCGGGAGACCCAGTACTTC	CASSPRETQYF
.	TRBV4-2	TRBJ2-1	once	TGTGCCAGCAGCCCCCGGGTCCAGAGCTCCTACAATGAGCAGTTCTTC	CASSPRVQSSYNEQFF
TRBD2	TRBV5-6	TRBJ2-7	.	TGTGCCAGCAGCTTCTATTCGACTAGCGGATACGAGCAGTACTTC	CASSFYSTSGYEQYF
.	TRBV30	TRBJ2-2	.	TGTGCCTGGAGCGAGTGGTCCGGGGAGCTGTTTTTT	CAWSEWSGELFF
TRBD1	TRBV29-1	TRBJ1-2	medium-sized	TGCAGCGGACAGGGGGAAAACTATGGCTACACCTTC	CSGQGENYGYTF
TRBD1	TRBV6-1	TRBJ2-7	.	TGTGCCTCAGGACAGGTTGATGGGTTCGTGGAGCAGTACTTC	CASGQVDGFVEQYF
.	TRBV7-2	TRBJ1-1	.	TGTGCCAGCAGCTTAGAGGGCTGGAACACTGAAGCTTTCTTT	CASSLEGWNTEAFF
.	TRBV7-9	TRBJ2-2	.	TGTGCCAGCAGCTTCCAATACGGGGAGCTGTTTTTT	CASSFQYGELFF
TRBD1	TRBV7-8	TRBJ1-5	.	TGTGCCAGCAGCACAGGGACAGGGGGCAATCAGCCCCAGCATTTT	CASSTGTGGNQPQHF
TRBD1	TRBV18	TRBJ1-1	.	TGTGCCAGCTCACCTTCGACAGGGATGAACACTGAAGCTTTCTTT	CASSPSTGMNTEAFF
TRBD1	TRBV30	TRBJ2-2	.	TGTGCCTGGGAAACGGGACAGGGGGCGACCGGGGAGCTGTTTTTT	CAWETGQGATGELFF
.	TRBV29-1	TRBJ1-1	.	TGCAGCGTTGCGGTTGACACTGAAGCTTTCTTT	CSVAVDTEAFF
.	TRBV6-6	TRBJ1-5	.	TGTGCCAGCACCCTTGATGGGCTAAGCAATCAGCCCCAGCATTTT	CASTLDGLSNQPQHF
.	TRBV29-1	TRBJ2-7	few	TGCAGCGCCCGTCAGGGGTACTCCTACGAGCAGTACTTC	CSARQGYSYEQYF
.	TRBV27	TRBJ2-2	once	TGTGCCAGCAGTTCCTCGGATTTCAGGCTAAACACCGGGGAGCTGTTTTTT	CASSSSDFRLNTGELFF
.	TRBV7-9	TRBJ1-1	.	TGTGCCAGCATCCTGGGCCGGGAGGGCACTGAAGCTTTCTTT	CASILGREGTEAFF
.	TRBV2	TRBJ2-2	.	TGTGCCAGCAGTGATGACGGGGGTCGTAACACCGGGGAGCTGTTTTTT	CASSDDGGRNTGELFF
.	TRBV6-6	TRBJ2-7	.	TGTGCCAGCAGTTTCGACTACGAGCAGTACTTC	CASSFDYEQYF
TRBD2	TRBV29-1	TRBJ2-1	.	TGCAGCGTTGGGGGGAAATACAGACTAGCGTCCTCCTACAATGAGCAGTTCTTC	CSVGGKYRLASSYNEQFF
.	TRBV15	TRBJ1-6	.	TGTGCCACCAGCAGAGATCGGACGGGCCTAGGGTCACCCCTCCACTTT	CATSRDRTGLGSPLHF
.	TRBV14	TRBJ2-1	few	TGTGCCAGCAGCCAAGGGGCCCGGGCGGGCAATGAGCAGTTCTTC	CASSQGARAGNEQFF
TRBD1	TRBV7-9	TRBJ1-2	few	TGTGCCAGCAGCTTAGGAGGGGGCGATGGCTACACCTTC	CASSLGGGDGYTF
.	TRBV2	TRBJ2-1	.	TGTGCCAGCAGCGCGGACATCCGATCCTACAATGAGCAGTTCTTC	CASSADIRSYNEQFF
.	TRBV29-1	TRBJ2-1	few	TGCAGCGTTGCGTACGGGCCGAGCTCCTACAATGAGCAGTTCTTC	CSVAYGPSSYNEQFF
TRBD1	TRBV6-5	TRBJ1-1	.	TGTGCCAGCAGGAGGGGACAGGCACCTGAAGCTTTCTTT	CASRRGQAPEAFF
TRBD1	TRBV5-1	TRBJ2-2	.	TGCGCCAGCAGCGTGGGACAGACGAACACCGGGGAGCTGTTTTTT	CASSVGQTNTGELFF